This TCR beta chain was retrieved from a study of blood T cell repertoires in COVID-19. Original handling: It was from reference gene primer amplification that nucleated cell counts were estimated. Clones were read by immunoSEQ multiplex PCR, and TCRdb kept only the in-frame ones, dropping some. That table is the source of V, J and clone size, and D and trimming were worked out from the DNA. The sample records under 200,000 clones, 86% being singletons. The sequence came from a man in his forties or fifties with acute COVID-19. What was sequenced was PBMCs or T cells enriched from blood (not recorded which).

In DNA form, the CDR3 reads TGTGCCAGCAGTGAGAATCCGGGGAACTATGGCTACACCTTC. Translating gives CASSENPGNYGYTF. This chain uses TRBV6-4 with TRBJ1-2; D is unclear. Trimming cost V 3 bases and J 2 bases, with 10 bases left between them. The CDR3 contains 14 residues. The germline V gene has CDR1 MRHNA and CDR2 SNTAGT.